The source of this TCR beta chain is a study of shared clonotypes between healthy human individuals. Study-level findings and limits: Between a handful of donors, naive CD4 clonotypes were shared at a level of about 5%. Depth was large, yet rarefaction showed that sorted-subset sequencing was incomplete.

Here immunoSEQ multiplex PCR was the method, and the copy in TCRdb shows in-frame clones only, minus some. The sample holds about 700,000 clones, around 67% seen once. Trimming shortened V by 8 bases and J by 4 bases, and 15 bases separated the two germline ends. Per germline, CDR1 MDHEN and CDR2 SYDVKM. The CDR3 is made up of 15 amino acids. In the case of this clone: The antigen is not known.

The V call is TRBV28, the J call TRBJ2-6; a possible D gene is TRBD2 (6 bases). The TCR comes from a woman in her 30s in good health. Sample: memory CD4+ T cells sorted from blood. Subset indicated: CD45RA-negative fraction. In DNA form, the CDR3 reads TGTGCCAGCGGACTATCGGCGTCAGGGGCCAACGTCCTGACTTTC. Its protein product is CASGLSASGANVLTF.